One sample yielded the 26 T cell receptor beta chains listed below, sequenced in a study of T cells in Graves' hyperthyroidism and ophthalmopathy. RNA transcripts were the template for amplifying TCR beta CDR3 regions. Carried out on the TCR CDR3, a first-round RT-PCR used the HTBI primer set. TCRdb re-derived calls from the multiplex PCR reads in MiXCR, one entry per CDR3 protein. This sample has nearly 250,000 distinct CDR3 sequences, with around 25% found just once. Sequencing was carried out using blood. The receptors come from a woman aged 40 to 50 with Graves' ophthalmopathy.

CDR3: CASRAGSAGSYTF. CDR3 DNA: TGTGCCAGCAGGGCGGGGTCGGCAGGGAGCTACACCTTC. The genes are TRBV6-1 and TRBJ1-2; TRBD1 is a possible D gene (5 bases). Trimming removed 6 bases at V and 9 bases at J, with 17 bases between. Germline-derived CDR1 and CDR2 are MNHNS and SASEGT. The CDR3 consists of 13 residues.

The table lists this clonotype with many counts. CDR3 loop: CASSGGLRPYEQYF. The DNA of the CDR3 is TGTGCCAGCAGTGGAGGACTAAGGCCCTACGAGCAGTACTTC. The chain joins TRBV2 to TRBJ2-7; perhaps TRBD2 as D (6 bases). This CDR3 has 14 amino acids. Germline CDR1 is SNHLY and CDR2 is FYNNEI. The V end lost 4 bases, the J end lost 2 bases, and 12 bases lay between the germline ends.

This clonotype was found many times. This chain connects TRBV28 to TRBJ2-7; D gene uncertain. V was trimmed by 5 bases and J by 5 bases, leaving 7 bases between them. The CDR3 runs 11 residues. Germline V gene sequence: CDR1 MDHEN, CDR2 SYDVKM. The CDR3 sequence: CASSVRNEQYF. In DNA form, the CDR3 reads TGTGCCAGCAGTGTGAGGAACGAGCAGTACTTC.

The chain combines TRBV19 with TRBJ2-7; the match to TRBD2 covers 8 bases. The CDR3 extends over 16 amino acids. Germline loops: CDR1 LNHDA, CDR2 SQIVND (reference sequence). The trim removed 4 bases at V and 2 bases at J, leaving 10 bases unmatched. The CDR3 DNA is TGTGCCAGTAGTAACTTCCCGACTAGCGCGACCTACGAGCAGTACTTC. Translated: CASSNFPTSATYEQYF.

The chain couples TRBV6-1 to TRBJ1-2; D not certain. This CDR3 contains 11 residues. CDR1 is MNHNS, CDR2 SASEGT, per germline. Trimming removed 10 bases at V and 1 base at J, with 7 bases between. The DNA for the CDR3 is TGTGCCACCACAGATAACTATGGCTACACCTTC. This sequence encodes CATTDNYGYTF.

This clonotype was seen many times. The V call is TRBV6-1, the J call TRBJ1-1; the D gene is possibly TRBD1 (6 bases). Germline values: CDR1 MNHNS, CDR2 SASEGT. The ends were cut back, 1 base at V and 11 bases at J, with 17 bases in the middle. This CDR3 region has 14 residues. The CDR3 reads CASSEGGRTVGAFF. CDR3 DNA: TGTGCCAGCAGTGAAGGAGGGAGGACAGTTGGGGCTTTCTTT.

The chain links TRBV6-1 to TRBJ1-2, with D tentatively TRBD1 (5 bases). V was clipped by 7 bases and J by 5 bases, with 14 bases between them. Germline V lookup: CDR1 MNHNS, CDR2 SASEGT. The CDR3 runs 13 residues. CDR3 coding DNA: TGTGCCAGCACGGGCCGGGGGAGGTATGGCTACACCTTC. Protein: CASTGRGRYGYTF.

V usage is TRBV20-1 and J usage is TRBJ2-7; possible D gene TRBD1, 5 bases. CDR1 is DFQATT, CDR2 SNEGSKA, per germline (reference sequence). The CDR3 loop spans 15 amino acids. Trimming took off 4 bases at V and 1 base at J, with 17 bases between the two ends. CDR3 nucleotides: TGCAGTGCTACAGCCTACGAAGGGGATTCCTACGAGCAGTACTTC. It is translated as CSATAYEGDSYEQYF.

Remarks on this clonotype: A much more abundant neighbour one base away suggests this may be a read error. In this CDR3 the conserved last residue, phenylalanine or tryptophan, is missing, so a read error is likely. This chain connects TRBV4-1 to TRBJ1-6; D gene ambiguous. The V gene's germline CDR1 is MGHRA and CDR2 YSYEKL. The CDR3 has 15 amino acids. CDR3 sequence (DNA): TGCGCCAGCAACCAACGGCCCTCCTATAATTCACCCCTCCACATT. It translates to CASNQRPSYNSPLHI.

This clonotype was seen at least ten times. The V and J genes are TRBV28 and TRBJ2-5; D is unresolved. From germline, CDR1 is MDHEN and CDR2 SYDVKM. This CDR3 region has 13 residues. Trimming took 3 bases from V and 3 from J, leaving 8 bases between them. Here the CDR3 reads CASSFPQEETQYF. The CDR3, as DNA: TGTGCCAGCAGTTTCCCACAAGAAGAGACCCAGTACTTC.

This clonotype was found many times. The chain recombines TRBV15 with TRBJ2-2; 7 positions match TRBD1. There are 18 residues in the CDR3. J lost 4 bases, V lost 0 bases, and 11 bases had no gene match. The germline gives CDR1 LNHNV, CDR2 YYDKDF (reference sequence). The CDR3 sequence: CATSRDLSGGLSTGELFF. CDR3 nucleotides: TGTGCCACCAGCAGAGATCTGTCAGGGGGATTGAGCACCGGGGAGCTGTTTTTT.

This clonotype appeared many times. V and J are TRBV28 and TRBJ2-7, with D perhaps TRBD1 or TRBD2 (5 bases each). CDR3 length: 12 residues. The germline gives CDR1 MDHEN, CDR2 SYDVKM. Trimming pared 6 bases from V and 3 bases from J, leaving 9 bases between. The CDR3 sequence: CASRGRIYEQYF. The CDR3 DNA reads TGTGCCAGCAGGGGACGGATCTACGAGCAGTACTTC. Complete variable domain (other parts from reference TRBV28 and TRBJ2-7): DVKVTQSSRYLVKRTGEKVFLECVQDMDHENMFWYRQDPGLGLRLIYFSYDVKMKEKGDIPEGYSVSREKKERFSLILESASTNQTSMYLCASRGRIYEQYFGPGTRLTVT.

This chain joins TRBV11-2 and TRBJ2-7; unclear D gene. In germline, CDR1 is SGHAT, CDR2 FQNNGV. The CDR3 spans 17 residues. V lost 2 bases and J lost 4, with 21 bases in between. The CDR3 DNA reads TGTGCCAGCAGCTTATCCTTCGTTGGGCCACTTGGATACGAGCAGTACTTC. Translating gives CASSLSFVGPLGYEQYF.

This clonotype was detected many times. This chain joins TRBV7-9 and TRBJ2-4; 12 nucleotides agree with TRBD2. This CDR3 spans 17 amino acids. After removal of 5 bases from V and 5 bases from J, the junction contained 10 bases not matched to a gene. Germline loops: CDR1 SEHNR, CDR2 FQNEAQ (reference sequence). The DNA of the CDR3 is TGTGCCAGCAGCACCCGGACTAGCGGGGAAAGCGAAAACATTCAGTACTTC. Translating it yields CASSTRTSGESENIQYF.

This clonotype appeared many times. The chain couples TRBV29-1 to TRBJ2-7, with D perhaps matching TRBD2 (6 bases). Deletions cut 1 base from V and 2 bases from J, with 18 bases between. This CDR3 has 16 amino acids. Per germline, CDR1 SQVTM and CDR2 ANQGSEA. CDR3 sequence (DNA): TGCAGCGTTGAAGGCGGGACGGATTATCAAACCTACGAGCAGTACTTC. It is translated as CSVEGGTDYQTYEQYF.

This clonotype was observed at least ten times. Written as DNA, the CDR3 is TGTGCCAGCAGCTTAGCGGGACTATTAGTTGAGCAGTACTTC. Translation gives CASSLAGLLVEQYF. V is TRBV7-2 and J is TRBJ2-7; 7 bases line up with TRBD2. The J segment lost 7 bases and the V segment lost 0 bases, leaving 6 bases of the junction unmatched. Germline V CDR1 and CDR2: SGHTA, FQGNSA. CDR3 length: 14 amino acids.

This chain links TRBV28 with TRBJ2-7; weak D call: TRBD1 (6 bases). V gave up 6 bases and J gave up 2 bases, with 17 bases separating them. This CDR3 contains 15 residues. Germline V CDR1 and CDR2: MDHEN, SYDVKM. CDR3 coding DNA: TGTGCCAGCAGCACAACTTGGGACAAAACCTACGAGCAGTACTTC. As protein: CASSTTWDKTYEQYF.

V is TRBV11-2 and J is TRBJ2-3; D gene uncertain. The germline V gene encodes CDR1 SGHAT and CDR2 FQNNGV. The CDR3 contains 16 residues. V dropped 3 bases and J dropped 6 bases, with 19 bases sitting between them. The CDR3 spells CASSFFSLGTGDTQYF. CDR3 DNA sequence: TGTGCCAGCAGCTTCTTTAGCCTAGGTACGGGTGATACGCAGTATTTT.

This clonotype was picked up many times. The CDR3 protein is CATSERNYGYTF. CDR3 nucleotides: TGTGCCACCAGTGAAAGAAACTATGGCTACACCTTC. J is TRBJ1-2 and V is TRBV24-1; D remains ambiguous. This CDR3 comprises 12 residues. V shed 4 bases and J shed 2 bases, with 4 bases lying between them. The V gene's germline CDR1 is KGHDR and CDR2 SFDVKD.

This clonotype has a count of ten or more. The chain combines TRBV30 with TRBJ2-2, with 10 bases lining up with TRBD1. The germline CDR1 and CDR2 sequences are GTSNPN and SVGIG (reference sequence). The CDR3 has 13 residues. Trimming took 8 bases from V and 5 from J; bases not matched to a gene: 5. The CDR3 bases are TGTGCCAGACAGGGGGCAGGAACCGGGGAGCTGTTTTTT. Protein: CARQGAGTGELFF.

This clonotype has a count of ten or more. V and J are TRBV7-9 and TRBJ2-4; D is ambiguous. From germline, CDR1 is SEHNR and CDR2 FQNEAQ (reference sequence). Trimming cost V 4 bases and J 1 base, with 14 bases left between them. This CDR3 is 16 amino acids long. CDR3 region: CASSSPQTIAKNIQYF. Written as DNA, the CDR3 is TGTGCCAGCAGCTCCCCCCAGACAATCGCCAAAAACATTCAGTACTTC.

Comments on this clonotype: Mismatch with germline at one junction end may stem from a read error. The chain employs TRBV12-3 or TRBV12-4 and TRBJ1-2, with D unresolved. This CDR3 has 14 amino acids. CDR3 region: CASRELGSFGGYNF. In DNA, the CDR3 is TGTGCCAGCAGGGAACTGGGATCCTTCGGTGGCTACAACTTC.

This clonotype appeared many times. The genes are TRBV6-4 and TRBJ1-5, with D perhaps TRBD1 (5 bases). CDR3 length: 12 amino acids. V lost 10 bases and J 5 bases, leaving 12 bases between the germline ends. Germline V gene sequence: CDR1 MRHNA, CDR2 SNTAGT. The CDR3 sequence: CAILGGDQPQHF. CDR3 DNA sequence: TGTGCCATTTTGGGGGGGGATCAGCCCCAGCATTTT.

This clonotype has ten or more counts. The rearrangement links TRBV11-2 to TRBJ2-7; 7 bases fit TRBD2. The V segment lost 0 bases and the J segment 2 bases; nucleotides outside the gene matches: 7. In germline, CDR1 is SGHAT, CDR2 FQNNGV. This CDR3 has 16 residues. The CDR3 sequence is CASSLDLPGGAYEQYF. The CDR3 region has the DNA TGTGCCAGCAGCTTAGATCTCCCGGGGGGAGCCTACGAGCAGTACTTC.

In this sample, this clonotype turned up many times. This chain joins TRBV3-1 and TRBJ2-7; 7 positions agree with TRBD2. The germline gives CDR1 LGHDT, CDR2 YNNKEL (reference sequence). CDR3 length: 14 amino acids. V lost 3 bases to trimming and J lost 5 bases; unmatched junction nucleotides: 7. The CDR3 region is CASSQRGRGDEQYF. CDR3 sequence (DNA): TGTGCCAGCAGCCAGCGGGGGAGGGGCGACGAGCAGTACTTC.

In its sample, this clonotype was seen many times. The chain is built from TRBV12-3 or TRBV12-4 and TRBJ1-5; D remains ambiguous. The CDR3 has 11 residues. With 5 bases removed from V and 8 bases from J, the gap between germline ends came to 7 bases. CDR3 DNA sequence: TGTGCCAGCAGTCTTGGGGAGCCCCAGCATTTT. Protein sequence: CASSLGEPQHF.